A single sample gave rise to the 27 T cell receptor beta chains below, sequenced in a study of T cell responses to AZD1222 COVID-19 vaccine. Clones were read by immunoSEQ multiplex PCR, and TCRdb kept only the in-frame ones, dropping some. The sample consists of fewer than 120,000 clones, about 94% of them appearing once. The starting material was peripheral blood, obtained 28 days after the second AZD1222 dose. These receptors originate from an adult who received the AZD1222 COVID-19 vaccine.

The rearrangement joins TRBV4-2 to TRBJ1-2, with unresolved D. The CDR3 has 15 amino acids. CDR1 is LGHNA and CDR2 is YNFKEQ in the germline V gene. The V end was cut by 1 base, the J end by 2 bases, with 11 bases between. The CDR3: CASSQVPQMNYGYTF. CDR3 sequence (DNA): TGTGCCAGCAGCCAAGTACCCCAGATGAACTATGGCTACACCTTC.

The rearrangement joins TRBV18 to TRBJ2-2; D remains ambiguous. V was pared by 8 bases and J by 7 bases, with 17 bases between. CDR3 length equals 14 residues. Germline CDR1 is KGHSH and CDR2 is LQKENI. Written as DNA, the CDR3 is TGTGCCAGCGAGACGGGCGACCGCAGCGGGGAGCTGTTTTTT. It specifies CASETGDRSGELFF.

V gene TRBV19 combines with J gene TRBJ1-1, with D unclear. Germline V lookup: CDR1 LNHDA, CDR2 SQIVND (reference sequence). Trimming took off 5 bases at V and 1 base at J, with 8 bases between the two ends. The CDR3 sequence is 13 residues long. As DNA, the CDR3 is TGTGCCAGTAGTCCGAACGGGAACACTGAAGCTTTCTTT. Translating gives CASSPNGNTEAFF. Full variable domain (missing parts from reference TRBV19 and TRBJ1-1): DGGITQSPKYLFRKEGQNVTLSCEQNLNHDAMYWYRQDPGQGLRLIYYSQIVNDFQKGDIAEGYSVSREKKESFPLTVTSAQKNPTAFYLCASSPNGNTEAFFGQGTRLTVV.

V and J are TRBV28 and TRBJ1-5, with 9 bases identical to TRBD1. The CDR3 runs 14 residues. Germline loops: CDR1 MDHEN, CDR2 SYDVKM. Unmatched junction bases numbered 7, after V lost 6 bases and J lost 7 bases. CDR3 sequence: CASREVQGAQPQHF. CDR3 nucleotides: TGTGCCAGCAGGGAGGTACAGGGGGCACAGCCCCAGCATTTT.

The rearrangement links TRBV4-2 to TRBJ2-2; 10 nucleotides line up with TRBD2. Germline V lookup: CDR1 LGHNA, CDR2 YNFKEQ. The CDR3 has 17 residues. Trimming at V came to 0 bases and at J to 5 bases, leaving 6 bases not matched to a gene. CDR3 region: CASSQDHTSGVTGELFF. In DNA form, the CDR3 reads TGTGCCAGCAGCCAAGATCATACTAGCGGGGTTACCGGGGAGCTGTTTTTT.

For the CDR3, the DNA is TGTGCCAGCAGTTTATCAGGGCTGGGGGCTTTCTTT. Protein: CASSLSGLGAFF. V usage is TRBV12-3 or TRBV12-4 and J usage is TRBJ1-1; D may be TRBD1 (5 bases). V was trimmed by 2 bases and J by 11 bases, leaving 12 bases between them. This CDR3 region has 12 residues.

J is TRBJ1-1 and V is TRBV11-2; no clear D gene. From germline, CDR1 is SGHAT and CDR2 FQNNGV. V was clipped by 0 bases and J by 4 bases, with 12 bases between them. The CDR3 sequence is 15 residues long. The CDR3: CASSLDIRVGTEAFF. CDR3 coding DNA: TGTGCCAGCAGCTTAGATATTCGGGTTGGCACTGAAGCTTTCTTT.

The genes are TRBV6-5 and TRBJ2-7; tentatively, D is TRBD2 (6 bases). The CDR3 has 15 amino acids. V dropped 6 bases and J dropped 2 bases, with 17 bases sitting between them. Germline V CDR1 and CDR2: MNHEY, SVGAGI. This chain's CDR3 is CASSLVGGATYEQYF. The CDR3 DNA is TGTGCCAGCAGCCTCGTTGGAGGGGCAACCTACGAGCAGTACTTC.

In this sample, this clone turned up once. V gene TRBV18 combines with J gene TRBJ1-5; D gene uncertain. With 2 bases removed from V and 4 bases from J, the gap between germline ends came to 12 bases. The CDR3 runs to 15 residues. Looked up from germline, CDR1 is KGHSH and CDR2 is LQKENI. The CDR3 DNA is TGTGCCAGCTCACCAGACCGCGGGGTAAATCAGCCCCAGCATTTT. As protein: CASSPDRGVNQPQHF.

V and J are TRBV20-1 and TRBJ1-4; no reliable D call. Germline V gene sequence: CDR1 DFQATT, CDR2 SNEGSKA (reference sequence). The CDR3 spans 10 residues. With 6 bases removed from V and 6 bases from J, the gap between germline ends came to 5 bases. The CDR3 nucleotides are TGCAGTGCAATAGATGAAAAACTGTTTTTT. This sequence encodes CSAIDEKLFF.

This chain joins TRBV27 and TRBJ1-5; D is possibly TRBD1 (5 bases). Germline-derived CDR1 and CDR2 are MNHEY and SMNVEV (reference sequence). The CDR3 consists of 13 residues. V was clipped by 6 bases and J by 5 bases, with 11 bases between them. DNA of the CDR3: TGTGCCAGCAGAGGACACTTTTATCAGCCCCAGCATTTT. It yields the protein CASRGHFYQPQHF.

The gene calls are TRBV6-6 and TRBJ2-7; a weak D match, TRBD1 (6 bases). The CDR3 contains 12 residues. Germline values: CDR1 MNHNY, CDR2 SVGAGI (reference sequence). V was shortened by 6 bases and J by 3 bases, with 9 bases between the two germline ends. The CDR3 coding sequence is TGTGCCAGCAGACAAGGGGGCTACGAGCAGTACTTC. It codes for CASRQGGYEQYF.

As DNA, the CDR3 is TGTGCCAGCAGCTCGAACCCCCTTGAAAAACTGTTTTTT. Translating gives CASSSNPLEKLFF. The chain employs TRBV5-4 and TRBJ1-4; no clear D gene. With 3 bases removed from V and 7 bases from J, the gap between germline ends came to 10 bases. The CDR3 extends over 13 amino acids. CDR1 and CDR2 (germline): SGHNT, YYREEE (reference sequence). The whole variable domain, filled in from reference TRBV5-4 and TRBJ1-4, reads ETGVTQSPTHLIKTRGQQVTLRCSSQSGHNTVSWYQQALGQGPQFIFQYYREEENGRGNFPPRFSGLQFPNYSSELNVNALELDDSALYLCASSSNPLEKLFFGSGTQLSVL.

The chain combines TRBV9 with TRBJ1-2; 8 positions match TRBD1. In germline, CDR1 is SGDLS, CDR2 YYNGEE. The V and J ends lost 3 bases and 4 bases, in that order; junction bases with no gene match: 2. The CDR3 contains 13 residues. The CDR3: CASSATGGYGYTF. The CDR3 nucleotides are TGTGCCAGCAGCGCTACAGGGGGCTATGGCTACACCTTC.

The chain carries TRBV5-4 and TRBJ1-3; TRBD1 agrees at 9 bases. Germline V gene lookup returns CDR1 SGHNT and CDR2 YYREEE (reference sequence). The CDR3 loop spans 15 amino acids. V dropped 2 bases and J dropped 2; count of bases not matched to a gene: 2. CDR3 in amino acids: CASSFRDRAGNTIYF. The CDR3 DNA reads as TGTGCCAGCAGCTTCCGGGACAGGGCTGGAAACACCATATATTTT. Full variable domain (missing parts from reference TRBV5-4 and TRBJ1-3): ETGVTQSPTHLIKTRGQQVTLRCSSQSGHNTVSWYQQALGQGPQFIFQYYREEENGRGNFPPRFSGLQFPNYSSELNVNALELDDSALYLCASSFRDRAGNTIYFGEGSWLTVV.

With respect to this clone: Additional DNA sequences in this sample encode the identical CDR3. This rearrangement joins TRBV19 to TRBJ1-1, with D maybe TRBD1 (6 bases). The CDR3 extends over 16 amino acids. The ends were cut back, 8 bases at V and 2 bases at J, with 21 bases in the middle. Germline V gives CDR1 LNHDA, CDR2 SQIVND (reference sequence). CDR3 sequence: CASRGAGRGTNTEAFF. The CDR3 DNA sequence: TGTGCCAGTCGGGGGGCTGGGAGGGGGACCAACACTGAAGCTTTCTTT. The full variable domain, completed using reference TRBV19 and TRBJ1-1, is DGGITQSPKYLFRKEGQNVTLSCEQNLNHDAMYWYRQDPGQGLRLIYYSQIVNDFQKGDIAEGYSVSREKKESFPLTVTSAQKNPTAFYLCASRGAGRGTNTEAFFGQGTRLTVV.

This chain uses TRBV5-1 with TRBJ2-5, with unresolved D. V was shortened by 0 bases and J by 1 base, with 7 bases between the two germline ends. CDR3 length: 14 amino acids. The germline V gene encodes CDR1 SGHRS and CDR2 YFSETQ. CDR3 protein: CASSLGSSQETQYF. CDR3 in DNA: TGCGCCAGCAGCTTGGGTTCTAGCCAAGAGACCCAGTACTTC. Full variable domain (rest looked up from reference TRBV5-1 and TRBJ2-5): KAGVTQTPRYLIKTRGQQVTLSCSPISGHRSVSWYQQTPGQGLQFLFEYFSETQRNKGNFPGRFSGRQFSNSRSEMNVSTLELGDSALYLCASSLGSSQETQYFGPGTRLLVL.

The chain has TRBV9 and TRBJ2-5; tentatively, D is TRBD2 (6 bases). Trimming left V 0 bases short and J 3 bases short, with 9 bases between. Germline lookup yields CDR1 SGDLS and CDR2 YYNGEE. This CDR3 comprises 14 residues. The CDR3 region has the DNA TGTGCCAGCAGCGTAGGCGGCGGGGAAGAGACCCAGTACTTC. Protein sequence: CASSVGGGEETQYF.

The chain recombines TRBV3-1 (or the pseudogene TRBV3-2) with TRBJ1-2; D is perhaps TRBD1 (6 bases). V lost 6 bases to trimming and J lost 8 bases, with 10 bases between them. The CDR3 length is 11 residues. Germline CDR1 and CDR2: LGHDT and YNNKEL (reference sequence). CDR3 residues: CASSLQGGYTF. CDR3 DNA: TGTGCCAGCAGTCTACAGGGCGGCTACACCTTC.

The rearrangement links TRBV7-9 to TRBJ1-3; weak D call: TRBD1 (6 bases). Germline CDR1 SEHNR, CDR2 FQNEAQ (reference sequence). Trimming pared 2 bases from V and 4 bases from J, leaving 12 bases between. CDR3 length: 15 amino acids. The CDR3 DNA follows: TGTGCCAGCAGCTTATTTAGCACAGGGGGAAACACCATATATTTT. This gives the protein CASSLFSTGGNTIYF.

The table lists this clone with a count of one. This chain links TRBV6-2 or TRBV6-3 with TRBJ2-7; 8 nucleotides align to TRBD2. The V and J ends lost 4 bases and 4 bases, in that order; junction bases with no gene match: 6. Germline assignment: CDR1 MNHEY and CDR2 SVGEGT. This CDR3 has 14 residues. The CDR3 nucleotides are TGTGCCAGCAGTTTACCCGGGGGGGGATACGAGCAGTACTTC. As protein: CASSLPGGGYEQYF.

CDR3 region: CATSSLIGYNEQFF. The CDR3, as DNA: TGTGCCACCAGCAGCCTCATAGGTTACAATGAGCAGTTCTTC. The chain recombines TRBV15 with TRBJ2-1, with no clear D. The CDR3 covers 14 residues. Trimming shortened V by 3 bases and J by 4 bases, and 10 bases separated the two germline ends. Looked up from germline, CDR1 is LNHNV and CDR2 is YYDKDF (reference sequence).

This sequence joins TRBV7-6 and TRBJ2-1; 8 bases are shared with TRBD2. Germline CDR1 SGHVS, CDR2 FNYEAQ. V trimming: 1 base; J trimming: 8 bases; junction bases outside the gene matches: 7. The CDR3 length is 15 residues. The DNA for the CDR3 is TGTGCCAGCAGCTTAGAAGTAGCGGGACTGTATGAGCAGTTCTTC. The encoded protein is CASSLEVAGLYEQFF. Based on the CDR3 plus reference TRBV7-6 and TRBJ2-1, the full variable domain is GAGVSQSPRYKVTKRGQDVALRCDPISGHVSLYWYRQALGQGPEFLTYFNYEAQQDKSGLPNDRFSAERPEGSISTLTIQRTEQRDSAMYRCASSLEVAGLYEQFFGPGTRLTVL.

The V and J genes are TRBV5-1 and TRBJ2-3, with TRBD1 matching 7 bases. CDR1 is SGHRS, CDR2 YFSETQ, per germline. The V gene end was trimmed by 3 bases and the J gene end by 2 bases; junction bases not matched to a gene: 21. The CDR3 sequence is 20 residues long. CDR3 residues: CASSSINRDSSTKFTDTQYF. DNA for the CDR3: TGCGCCAGCAGCTCGATAAACCGGGACAGCTCAACCAAGTTCACAGATACGCAGTATTTT.

The chain recombines TRBV7-9 with TRBJ1-1; a weak D match, TRBD1 (5 bases). The CDR3 contains 13 residues. CDR1 and CDR2 (germline): SEHNR, FQNEAQ (reference sequence). V lost 5 bases and J 4 bases, leaving 11 bases between the germline ends. The CDR3 here is CASSPKGPTEAFF. The CDR3 DNA follows: TGTGCCAGCAGCCCAAAGGGGCCCACTGAAGCTTTCTTT.

Here the CDR3 reads CASSEMRELFF. The CDR3 DNA reads TGTGCCAGTAGTGAAATGAGGGAGCTGTTTTTT. The chain combines TRBV19 with TRBJ2-2; D is unclear. The CDR3 length is 11 residues. Germline CDR1 and CDR2: LNHDA and SQIVND (reference sequence). V gave up 5 bases and J gave up 9 bases, with 7 bases separating them.

V gene TRBV15 combines with J gene TRBJ1-3; maybe TRBD1 (5 bases). The V gene lost 2 bases and the J gene lost 0 bases, with 11 bases spanning the gap. This CDR3 spans 16 amino acids. Per germline, CDR1 LNHNV and CDR2 YYDKDF (reference sequence). The CDR3: CATSRQTVSSGNTIYF. In DNA, the CDR3 is TGTGCCACCAGCAGACAGACAGTTTCCTCTGGAAACACCATATATTTT.